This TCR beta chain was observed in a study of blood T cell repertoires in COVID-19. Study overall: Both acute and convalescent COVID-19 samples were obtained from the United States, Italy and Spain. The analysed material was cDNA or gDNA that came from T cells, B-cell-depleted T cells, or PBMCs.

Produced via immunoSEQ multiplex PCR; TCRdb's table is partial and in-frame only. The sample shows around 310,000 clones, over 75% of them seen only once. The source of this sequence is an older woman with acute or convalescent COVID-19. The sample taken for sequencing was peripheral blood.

CDR3 loop: CASSSPGTANTEAFF. The CDR3, as DNA: TGTGCCAGCAGTTCCCCCGGGACAGCTAACACTGAAGCTTTCTTT. The gene calls are TRBV27 and TRBJ1-1; 7 nucleotides line up with TRBD1. This CDR3 is 15 amino acids long. Trimming took 4 bases from V and 2 from J; bases not matched to a gene: 7. Germline V lookup: CDR1 MNHEY, CDR2 SMNVEV (reference sequence).